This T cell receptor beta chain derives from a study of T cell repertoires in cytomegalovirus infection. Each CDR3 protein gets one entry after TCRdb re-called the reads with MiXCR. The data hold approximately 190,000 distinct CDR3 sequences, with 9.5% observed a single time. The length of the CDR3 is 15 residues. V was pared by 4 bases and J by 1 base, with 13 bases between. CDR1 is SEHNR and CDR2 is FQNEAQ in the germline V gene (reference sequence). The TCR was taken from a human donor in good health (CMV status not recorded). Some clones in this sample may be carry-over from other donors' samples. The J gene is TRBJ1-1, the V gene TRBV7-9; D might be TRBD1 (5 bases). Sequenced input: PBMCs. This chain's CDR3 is CASSSQMGGNTEAFF. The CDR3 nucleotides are TGTGCCAGCAGCTCCCAGATGGGGGGGAACACTGAAGCTTTCTTT.